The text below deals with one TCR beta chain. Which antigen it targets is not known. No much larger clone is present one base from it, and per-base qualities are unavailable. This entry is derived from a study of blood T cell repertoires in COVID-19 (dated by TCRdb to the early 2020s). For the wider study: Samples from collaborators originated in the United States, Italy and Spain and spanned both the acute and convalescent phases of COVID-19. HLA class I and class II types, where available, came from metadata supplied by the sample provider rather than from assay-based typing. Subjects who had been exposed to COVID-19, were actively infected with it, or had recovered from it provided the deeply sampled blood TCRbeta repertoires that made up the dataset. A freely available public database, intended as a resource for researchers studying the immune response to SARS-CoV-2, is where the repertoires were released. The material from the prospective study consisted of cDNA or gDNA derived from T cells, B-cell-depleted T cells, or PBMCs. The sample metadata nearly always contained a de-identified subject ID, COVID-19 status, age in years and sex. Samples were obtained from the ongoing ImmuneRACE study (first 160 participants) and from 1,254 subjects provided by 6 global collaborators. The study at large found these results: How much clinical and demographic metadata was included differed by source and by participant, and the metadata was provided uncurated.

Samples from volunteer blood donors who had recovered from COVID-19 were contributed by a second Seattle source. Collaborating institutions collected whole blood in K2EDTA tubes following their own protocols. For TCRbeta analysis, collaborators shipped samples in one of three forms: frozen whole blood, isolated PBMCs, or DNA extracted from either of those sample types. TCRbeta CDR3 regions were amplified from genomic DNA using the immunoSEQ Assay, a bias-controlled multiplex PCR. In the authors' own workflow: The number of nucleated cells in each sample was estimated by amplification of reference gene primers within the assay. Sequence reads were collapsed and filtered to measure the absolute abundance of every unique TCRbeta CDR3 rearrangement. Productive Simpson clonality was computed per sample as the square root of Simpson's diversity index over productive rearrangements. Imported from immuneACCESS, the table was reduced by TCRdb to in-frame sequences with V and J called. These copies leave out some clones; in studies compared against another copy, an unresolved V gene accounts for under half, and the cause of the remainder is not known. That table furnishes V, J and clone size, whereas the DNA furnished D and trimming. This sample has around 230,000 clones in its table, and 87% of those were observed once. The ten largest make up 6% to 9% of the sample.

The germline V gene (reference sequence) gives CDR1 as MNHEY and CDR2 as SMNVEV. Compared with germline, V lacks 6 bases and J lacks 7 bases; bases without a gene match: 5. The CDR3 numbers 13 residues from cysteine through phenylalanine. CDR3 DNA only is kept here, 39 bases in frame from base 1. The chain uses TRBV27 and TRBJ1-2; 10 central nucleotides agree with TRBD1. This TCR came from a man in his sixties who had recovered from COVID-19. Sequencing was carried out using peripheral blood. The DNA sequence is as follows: TGTGCCAGCAGCTGGGACAGGGGAGGTGGCTACACCTTC. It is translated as CASSWDRGGGYTF.